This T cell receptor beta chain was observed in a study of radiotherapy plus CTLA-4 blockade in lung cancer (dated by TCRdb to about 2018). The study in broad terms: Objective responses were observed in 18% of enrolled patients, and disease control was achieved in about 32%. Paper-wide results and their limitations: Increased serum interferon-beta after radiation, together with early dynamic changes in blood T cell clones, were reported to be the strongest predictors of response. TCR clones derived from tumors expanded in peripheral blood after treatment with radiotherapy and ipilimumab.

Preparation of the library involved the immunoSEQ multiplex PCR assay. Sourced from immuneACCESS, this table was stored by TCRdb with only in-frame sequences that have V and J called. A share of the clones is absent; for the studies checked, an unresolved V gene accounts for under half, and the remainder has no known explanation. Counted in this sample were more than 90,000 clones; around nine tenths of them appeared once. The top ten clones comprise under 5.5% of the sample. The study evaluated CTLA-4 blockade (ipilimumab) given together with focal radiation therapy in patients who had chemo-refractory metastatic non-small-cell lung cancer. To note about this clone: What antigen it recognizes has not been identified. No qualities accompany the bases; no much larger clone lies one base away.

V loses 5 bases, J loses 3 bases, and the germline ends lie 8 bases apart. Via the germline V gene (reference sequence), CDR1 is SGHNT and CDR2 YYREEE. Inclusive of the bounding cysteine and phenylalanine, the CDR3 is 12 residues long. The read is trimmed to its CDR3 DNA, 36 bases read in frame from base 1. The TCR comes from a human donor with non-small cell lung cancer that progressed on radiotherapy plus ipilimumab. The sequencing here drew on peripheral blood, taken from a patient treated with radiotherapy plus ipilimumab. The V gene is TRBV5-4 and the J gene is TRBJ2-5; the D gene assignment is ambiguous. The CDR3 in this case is CASSMKEETQYF. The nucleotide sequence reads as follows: TGTGCCAGCAGTATGAAAGAAGAGACCCAGTACTTC.